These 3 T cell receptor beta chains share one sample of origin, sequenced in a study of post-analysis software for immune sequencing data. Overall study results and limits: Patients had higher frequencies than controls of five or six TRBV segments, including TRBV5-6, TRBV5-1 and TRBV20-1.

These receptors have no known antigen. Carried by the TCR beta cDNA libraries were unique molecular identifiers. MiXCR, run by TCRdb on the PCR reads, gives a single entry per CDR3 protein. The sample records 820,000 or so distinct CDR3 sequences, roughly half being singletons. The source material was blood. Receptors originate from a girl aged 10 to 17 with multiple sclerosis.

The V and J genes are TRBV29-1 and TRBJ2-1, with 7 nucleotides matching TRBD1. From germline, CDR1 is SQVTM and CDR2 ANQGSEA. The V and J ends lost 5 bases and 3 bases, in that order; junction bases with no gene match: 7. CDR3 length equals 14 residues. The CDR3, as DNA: TGCAGCGTTCGCGGTACAGGGGTCTACAATGAGCAGTTCTTC. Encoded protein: CSVRGTGVYNEQFF.

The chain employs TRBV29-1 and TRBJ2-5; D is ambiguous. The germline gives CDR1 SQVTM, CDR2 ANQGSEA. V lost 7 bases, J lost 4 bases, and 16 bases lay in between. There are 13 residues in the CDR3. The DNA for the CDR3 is TGCAGCGCCCATACCCCCTTAGCAGAGACCCAGTACTTC. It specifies CSAHTPLAETQYF. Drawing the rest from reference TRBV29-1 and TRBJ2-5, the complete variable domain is SAVISQKPSRDICQRGTSLTIQCQVDSQVTMMFWYRQQPGQSLTLIATANQGSEATYESGFVIDKFPISRPNLTFSTLTVSNMSPEDSSIYLCSAHTPLAETQYFGPGTRLLVL.

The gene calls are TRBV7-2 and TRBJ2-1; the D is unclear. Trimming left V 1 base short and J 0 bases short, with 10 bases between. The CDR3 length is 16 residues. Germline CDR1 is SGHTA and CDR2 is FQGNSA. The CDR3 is CASSLEVRSSYNEQFF. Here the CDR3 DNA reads TGTGCCAGCAGCTTAGAGGTACGGAGCTCCTACAATGAGCAGTTCTTC.